The following is a T cell receptor beta chain sequence with its context. These data originate in a study of blood T cell repertoires in COVID-19. Study information: Acute-phase and convalescent COVID-19 samples originated in the United States, Italy and Spain. Sources were T cells, B-cell-depleted T cells, or PBMCs; the material itself was cDNA or gDNA.

The germline V gene has CDR1 MNHEY and CDR2 SVGEGT. J was trimmed by 7 bases and V by 2 bases; bases with no gene match: 5. The CDR3 loop spans 15 amino acids. In the original workflow: Amplifying reference gene primers gave estimates of nucleated cell counts. Assay used: immunoSEQ multiplex PCR; TCRdb lists only in-frame clones, some missing. V, J and clone size are taken as reported in that table, and D and trimming were inferred from the DNA itself. The table lists under 45,000 clones, around 87% of them singletons. The source material was peripheral blood. This chain links TRBV6-2 or TRBV6-3 with TRBJ2-1, with TRBD2 identical over 10 bases. The source is a woman over 75 in a cohort sampled during active or convalescent COVID-19. Here the CDR3 DNA reads TGTGCCAGCAGTTACGTACTAGCGGGAACAAATGAGCAGTTCTTC. Encoded protein: CASSYVLAGTNEQFF.